The sequence of this T cell receptor (beta chain) was determined in a study of T cells after yellow fever vaccination. Researchers made TCR cDNA using 5'RACE template switching, and this step added a universal primer site and UMIs. TCRdb reanalysed the 5' RACE reads using MiXCR and keeps one entry per CDR3 protein. Seen here are about 340,000 distinct CDR3 sequences, roughly an eighth observed once, and the top ten hold more than 3%. The V segment lost 2 bases and the J segment 2 bases; nucleotides outside the gene matches: 4. The CDR3 is made up of 15 amino acids. The germline gives CDR1 MRHNA, CDR2 SNTAGT. Study-level points and caveats: Relatively few clonotypes were ones that appeared in both CD4 and CD8 compartments. Weaker overall was a secondary response that nonetheless peaked faster, on day 5 versus 15.

On this clonotype: Its antigen is currently unknown.

The sample consisted of CD4+ T cells sorted from PBMCs, taken 15 days after the yellow fever booster vaccination. The TCR originated in a man aged 18 to 30 who received the YFV17D yellow fever vaccine. The chain employs TRBV6-4 and TRBJ2-3; 7 positions match TRBD1. CDR3 protein: CASSDRGTATDTQYF. CDR3 sequence (DNA): TGTGCCAGCAGTGACCGAGGGACAGCCACAGATACGCAGTATTTT.